This T cell receptor beta chain was sequenced during a study of blood T cell repertoires in COVID-19. In the study overall: COVID-19 samples collected from the United States, Italy and Spain covered acute and convalescent phases.

The CDR3 is made up of 16 amino acids. Between the trimmed V and J ends, which lost 1 base and 5 bases, there was a span of 17 bases. Per germline, CDR1 LGHNA and CDR2 YSLEER. Authors' analysis steps: Amplification from reference gene primers served as the basis for estimated nucleated cell counts. TCRdb's copy holds only in-frame clones and misses some; the assay was immunoSEQ multiplex PCR. V, J and clone size derive from that table, while D and trimming were established from the DNA sequence. Of 140,000 to 150,000 clones listed, approximately 80% were seen once; the top ten hold about 39%. The chain is built from TRBV4-3 and TRBJ1-1; D not certain. Sequenced sample: peripheral blood. The receptor was derived from a human donor in a cohort sampled during active COVID-19. CDR3 DNA sequence: TGCGCCAGCAGCCAAGGGCTAGGGAGGGTTCGAACTGAAGCTTTCTTT. Translation gives CASSQGLGRVRTEAFF.